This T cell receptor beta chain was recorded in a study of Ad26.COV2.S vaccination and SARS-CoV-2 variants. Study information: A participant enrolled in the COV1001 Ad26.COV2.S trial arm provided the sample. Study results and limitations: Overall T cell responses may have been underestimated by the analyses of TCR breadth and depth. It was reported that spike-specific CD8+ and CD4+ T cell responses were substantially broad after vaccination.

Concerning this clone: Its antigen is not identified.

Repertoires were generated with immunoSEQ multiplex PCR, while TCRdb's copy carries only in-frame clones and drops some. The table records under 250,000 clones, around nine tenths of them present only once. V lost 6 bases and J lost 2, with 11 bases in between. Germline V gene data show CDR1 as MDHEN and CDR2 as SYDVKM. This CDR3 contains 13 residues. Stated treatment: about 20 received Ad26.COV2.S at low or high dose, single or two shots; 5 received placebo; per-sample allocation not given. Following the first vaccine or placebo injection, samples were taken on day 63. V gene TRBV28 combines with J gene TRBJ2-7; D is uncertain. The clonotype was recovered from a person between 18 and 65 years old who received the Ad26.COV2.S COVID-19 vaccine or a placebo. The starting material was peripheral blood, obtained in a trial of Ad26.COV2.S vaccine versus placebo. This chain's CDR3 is CASRGTVTYEQYF. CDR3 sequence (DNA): TGTGCCAGCAGGGGTACAGTGACCTACGAGCAGTACTTC.